This paragraph covers one T cell receptor (beta chain) sequence. Its antigen is currently unknown. Using RNA transcripts as the source, TCR beta CDR3 regions were amplified. HTBI primers were used for first-round RT-PCR of the TCR CDR3. TCRdb ran MiXCR on the multiplex PCR reads and lists one entry per CDR3 protein. The sample has a few hundred thousand distinct CDR3 sequences; approximately 49% are singletons. These data originate in a study of T cells in Graves' hyperthyroidism and ophthalmopathy. General observations from the study: Most expanded thyroid clonotypes above 0.001 recurred in blood.

Germline lookup yields CDR1 SGHRS and CDR2 YFSETQ. This CDR3 region has 15 residues. The ends were cut back, 1 base at V and 2 bases at J, with 11 bases in the middle. Sequencing was performed on peripheral blood or thyroid tissue (not recorded which). The chain recombines TRBV5-1 with TRBJ2-3; D may be TRBD2 (6 bases). The TCR originated in an adult woman with Graves' disease, either hyperthyroidism or ophthalmopathy (not recorded which). CDR3 DNA sequence: TGCGCCAGCAGCTTGTACGGCGGGGCCACAGATACGCAGTATTTT. Its translation: CASSLYGGATDTQYF.